Given below is one T cell receptor (beta chain) in context. Its target antigen remains unknown. No base quality information exists; no much larger clone differs at one position. The record originates from a study of blood T cell repertoires in COVID-19 (dated by TCRdb to 2018 to 2020). Broadly, across the study: Samples covering the acute and convalescent phases of COVID-19 were provided by collaborators in the United States, Italy and Spain. The prospective study material was composed of cDNA or gDNA derived from T cells, B-cell-depleted T cells, or PBMCs. Deeply sampled blood TCRbeta repertoires from subjects exposed to, actively infected with, or recovered from COVID-19 were included in the dataset. The repertoires were released in a freely available public database intended as a resource for research on the immune response to SARS-CoV-2. The samples were drawn from the first 160 participants of the ongoing ImmuneRACE study and from 950 to 1,500 subjects provided by 6 global collaborators. The sample metadata nearly always contained a de-identified subject ID, COVID-19 status, age in years and sex. Where available, HLA class I and class II types were obtained from metadata supplied by the sample provider rather than from assay-based typing. What the authors observed across the whole study: The quantity of clinical and demographic metadata differed by source and by participant and was supplied without curation.

TCRbeta CDR3 regions were amplified from genomic DNA by means of the immunoSEQ Assay, a bias-controlled multiplex PCR. The source study handled its data this way. Nucleated cell counts per sample were estimated from amplification of reference gene primers within the assay. To quantify the absolute abundance of each unique TCRbeta CDR3 rearrangement, sequence reads were collapsed and filtered. For each sample, productive Simpson clonality was calculated as the square root of Simpson's diversity index across productive rearrangements. The table comes from immuneACCESS by way of TCRdb, which keeps in-frame sequences with V and J called. Part of the clones is missing from these tables; in studies checked, under half for an unresolved V gene and the rest for unknown reasons. V, J and clone size are taken as reported in that table, and D and trimming were inferred from the DNA itself. The sample table records around 150,000 clones; 78% of these occur just once. The biggest ten clones account for approximately 14% of the sample.

Collaborating institutions collected whole blood in K2EDTA tubes following their own protocols. For TCRbeta analysis, collaborators shipped samples as frozen whole blood, isolated PBMCs, or DNA extracted from either of those sample types. The CDR3 runs 16 residues from the cysteine to the phenylalanine. CDR3 DNA only is kept here, 48 bases in frame from base 1. Trimming at the junction amounts to 0 bases on V and 10 bases on J, and the germline ends lie 19 bases apart. The germline V gene (reference sequence) sets CDR1 to LGHDT and CDR2 to YNNKEL. The rearrangement joined TRBV3-1 (or the pseudogene TRBV3-2) to TRBJ2-1; TRBD2 could be the D gene, as 6 bases match. The TCR originated in a woman of 80 years or more with acute or convalescent COVID-19. Sequenced input: peripheral blood. Here is the DNA: TGTGCCAGCAGCCAAGATGCTTTAGCAATGGGGGGAGAGCAGTTCTTC. This yields the protein CASSQDALAMGGEQFF.